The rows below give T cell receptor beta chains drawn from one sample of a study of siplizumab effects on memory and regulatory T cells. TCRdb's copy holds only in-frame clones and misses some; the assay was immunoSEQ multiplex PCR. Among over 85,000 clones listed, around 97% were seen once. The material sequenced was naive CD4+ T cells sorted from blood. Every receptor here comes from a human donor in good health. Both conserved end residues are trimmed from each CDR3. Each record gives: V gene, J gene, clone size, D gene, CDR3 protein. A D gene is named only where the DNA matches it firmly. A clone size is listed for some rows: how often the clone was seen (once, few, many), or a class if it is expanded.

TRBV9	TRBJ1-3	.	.	ASSVGEGNTIY
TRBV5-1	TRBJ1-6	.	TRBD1	ASSLDKDRGQHSPLH
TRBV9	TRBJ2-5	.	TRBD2	ASTPGTSGVRETQY
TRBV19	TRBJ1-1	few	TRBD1	ASKTDRVYTEAF
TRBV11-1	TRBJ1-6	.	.	ASMGLNSPLH
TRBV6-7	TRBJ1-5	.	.	ASSSPRGTDQPQH
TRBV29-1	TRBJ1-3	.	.	SVKDNRSGNTIY
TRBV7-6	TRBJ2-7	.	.	ASSPLDGYEQY
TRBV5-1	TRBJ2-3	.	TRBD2	ASSLAGTLTTDTQY
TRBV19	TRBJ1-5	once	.	ASTWGGVTNQPQH
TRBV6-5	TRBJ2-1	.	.	ASWEVYNEQF
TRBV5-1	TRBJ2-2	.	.	ASSLDSPRELF
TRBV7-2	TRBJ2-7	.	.	ASSLDYEQY
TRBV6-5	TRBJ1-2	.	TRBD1	ASSYSGGTNYGYT
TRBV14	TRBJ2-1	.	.	ASSPSLRQANEQF
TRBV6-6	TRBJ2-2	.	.	ASKGPNQGNTGELF
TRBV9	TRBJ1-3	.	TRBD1	ASSASGTGPTGGNTIY
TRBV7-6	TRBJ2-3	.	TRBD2	ASSLGLAGGTDTQY
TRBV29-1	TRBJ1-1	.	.	SGGTGRPRAF
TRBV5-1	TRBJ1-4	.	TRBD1	ASSLTGTGGEKLF
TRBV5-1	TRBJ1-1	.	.	ASSLETGRDTEAF
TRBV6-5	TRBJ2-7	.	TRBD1	ASSFPDREYEQY
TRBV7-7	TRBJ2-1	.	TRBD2	ASSLVAGGNNEQF
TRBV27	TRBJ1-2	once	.	ASSGQGGGYT
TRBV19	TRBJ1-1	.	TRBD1	ASKKTGGGTEAF
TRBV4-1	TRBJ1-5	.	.	ASSLQPGIQPQH
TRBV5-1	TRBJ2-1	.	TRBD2	ASSLVTSGGMYEQF
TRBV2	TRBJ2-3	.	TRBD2	ATRGLAGSTDTQY
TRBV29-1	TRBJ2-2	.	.	SLRRHLNTGELF
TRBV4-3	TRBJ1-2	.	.	ASSQAPEYDYT
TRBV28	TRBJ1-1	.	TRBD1	ASSRGQGKAF
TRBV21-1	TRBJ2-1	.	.	ASFGPRDEQF
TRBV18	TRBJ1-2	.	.	ASRLHYGYT
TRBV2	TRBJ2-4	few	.	ASMLVNIQY
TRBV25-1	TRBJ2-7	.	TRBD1	ASSEYASTGQGEQY
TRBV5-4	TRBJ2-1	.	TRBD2	ASREVAGGRSYNEQF
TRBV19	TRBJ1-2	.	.	ASSQGELDGYT
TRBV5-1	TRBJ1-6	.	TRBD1	ASSSDRSPNSPLH
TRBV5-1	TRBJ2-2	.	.	ASSPQRAGTGELF
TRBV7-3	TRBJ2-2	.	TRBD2	ASAASGGITGELF
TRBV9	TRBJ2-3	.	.	ASSVRAPFSPDTQY
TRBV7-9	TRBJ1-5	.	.	ASSLGGDNQPQH